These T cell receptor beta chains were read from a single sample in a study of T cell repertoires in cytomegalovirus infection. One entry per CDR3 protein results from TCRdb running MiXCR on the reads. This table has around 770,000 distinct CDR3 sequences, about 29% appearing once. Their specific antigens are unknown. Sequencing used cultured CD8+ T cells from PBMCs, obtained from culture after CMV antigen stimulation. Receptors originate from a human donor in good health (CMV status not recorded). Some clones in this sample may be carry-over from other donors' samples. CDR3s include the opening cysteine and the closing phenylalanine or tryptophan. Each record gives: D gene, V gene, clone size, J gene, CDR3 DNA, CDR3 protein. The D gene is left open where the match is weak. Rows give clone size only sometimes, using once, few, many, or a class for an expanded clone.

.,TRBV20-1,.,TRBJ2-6,TGCAGTGCTAGGGACAGCTCTGGGGCCAACGTCCTGACTTTC,CSARDSSGANVLTF
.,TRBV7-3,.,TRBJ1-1,TGTGCCAGCAGCTTACACAGGAAAAACACTGAAGCTTTCTTT,CASSLHRKNTEAFF
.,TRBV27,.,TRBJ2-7,TGTGCCAGCAGTTTTGGGGGGCAGGCCTACGAGCAGTACTTC,CASSFGGQAYEQYF
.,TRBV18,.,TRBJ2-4,TGTGCCAGCTCACCAGGCGAAGGGCGGGACAAAAACATTCAGTACTTC,CASSPGEGRDKNIQYF
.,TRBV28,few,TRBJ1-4,TGTGCCAGCAGTTCCACTGGGTGGGGAGGCCAAGAAAAACTGTTTTTT,CASSSTGWGGQEKLFF
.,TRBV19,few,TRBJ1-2,TGTGCCAGTAGTATAGGATCCCCCGGCTACACCTTC,CASSIGSPGYTF
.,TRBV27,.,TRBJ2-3,TGTGCCAGCAGCGGACCCTTTACAGATACGCAGTATTTT,CASSGPFTDTQYF
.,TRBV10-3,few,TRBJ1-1,TGTGCCATCAGTGAGTCGAATAAAAGGGGTTGGGACACTGAAGCTTTCTTT,CAISESNKRGWDTEAFF
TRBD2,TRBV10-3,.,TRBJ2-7,TGTGCCATTAGCGGGGTTGAATACGAGCAGTACTTC,CAISGVEYEQYF
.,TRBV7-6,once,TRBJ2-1,TGTGCCAGCAGCCACCCCCAGGGGCCCTCCTTCTCCTACAATGAGCAGTTCTTC,CASSHPQGPSFSYNEQFF
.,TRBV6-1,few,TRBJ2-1,TGTGCCAGCAGTGAAGCCTGGGGGGCCTACAATGAGCAGTTCTTC,CASSEAWGAYNEQFF
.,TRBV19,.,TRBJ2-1,TGTGCCAGTACCACTGGCGGGGCAACCTACAATGAGCAGTTCTTC,CASTTGGATYNEQFF
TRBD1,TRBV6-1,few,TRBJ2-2,TGTGCCAGCAGTGAAGCGACAGGGTCTATCGGGGAGCTGTTTTTT,CASSEATGSIGELFF
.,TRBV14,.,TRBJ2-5,TGTGCCAGCAGCCAAGAAAAATCGACGGCCCAAGAGACCCAGTACTTC,CASSQEKSTAQETQYF
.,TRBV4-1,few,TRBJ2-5,TGCGCCAGCAGCCAAGAGGAAAGGATCCAAGAGACCCAGTACTTC,CASSQEERIQETQYF
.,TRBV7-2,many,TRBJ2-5,TGTGCCAGCAGCTTAGGTCAGGAGTTCGTCGAGACCCAGTACTTC,CASSLGQEFVETQYF
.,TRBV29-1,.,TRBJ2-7,TGCAGCGTTCGGGCCCTCTACGAGCAGTACTTC,CSVRALYEQYF
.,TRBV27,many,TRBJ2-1,TGTGCCAGCAGTTTTGGGTTATACAATGAGCAGTTCTTC,CASSFGLYNEQFF
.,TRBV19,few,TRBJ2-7,TGTGCCAGTAGTGGGGTTTTCTACGAGCAGTACTTC,CASSGVFYEQYF
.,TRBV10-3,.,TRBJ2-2,TGTGCCATCCTAGAGTCGTGGGGAGCCGGGGAGCTGTTTTTT,CAILESWGAGELFF
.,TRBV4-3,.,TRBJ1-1,TGCGCCAGCAGCCATCCGACCGGGTCACCCAACACTGAAGCTTTCTTT,CASSHPTGSPNTEAFF
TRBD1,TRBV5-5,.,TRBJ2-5,TGTGCCAGCAGCTTCGAGACAGGGATATTAGAGACCCAGTACTTC,CASSFETGILETQYF
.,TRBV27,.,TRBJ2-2,TGTGCCAGCAGTTTAGATAGGGCCGGGGAGCTGTTTTTT,CASSLDRAGELFF
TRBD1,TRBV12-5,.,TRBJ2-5,TGTGCTAGTGGTAGGACAGGGGATGGAGAGACCCAGTACTTC,CASGRTGDGETQYF
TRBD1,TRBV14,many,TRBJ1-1,TGTGCCAGCAGCCAGACAGGGACAAACACTGAAGCTTTCTTT,CASSQTGTNTEAFF
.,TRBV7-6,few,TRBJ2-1,TGTGCCAGCAGCCCAGAGGTCAGCCACAATGAGCAGTTCTTC,CASSPEVSHNEQFF
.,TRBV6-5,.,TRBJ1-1,TGTGCCAGCAGTCCCCCCCCGGGCAATGAAGCTTTCTTT,CASSPPPGNEAFF
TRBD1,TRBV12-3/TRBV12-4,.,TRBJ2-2,TGTGCCAGCATCCTAACAGGGGGCGAGAACACCGGGGAGCTGTTTTTT,CASILTGGENTGELFF
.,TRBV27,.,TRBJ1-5,TGTGCCAGCAGTTTCCGGGGGAGGGTGAATCAGCCCCAGCATTTT,CASSFRGRVNQPQHF
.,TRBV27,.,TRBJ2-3,TGTGCCAGCAGTTTAGGTATTCCAGGCGACTTCCCAGATACGCAGTATTTT,CASSLGIPGDFPDTQYF
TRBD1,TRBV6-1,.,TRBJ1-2,TGTGCCAGCAGTTTGACAGGGGGGCACTATGGCTACACCTTC,CASSLTGGHYGYTF
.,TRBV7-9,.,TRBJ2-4,TGTGCCAGCAGCTTAGTTGGTGGGATACGATTAGCCAAAAACATTCAGTACTTC,CASSLVGGIRLAKNIQYF
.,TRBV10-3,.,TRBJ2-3,TGTGCCATCACTGACCCCCAAACCACAGATACGCAGTATTTT,CAITDPQTTDTQYF
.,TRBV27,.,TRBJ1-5,TGTGCCAGCAGTTTAAGTGTAGGGGGGGGGCCCCAGCATTTT,CASSLSVGGGPQHF
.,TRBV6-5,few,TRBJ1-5,TGTGCCAGCAGTCAAAAATCAGGCAGCAATCAGCCCCAGCATTTT,CASSQKSGSNQPQHF
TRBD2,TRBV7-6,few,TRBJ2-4,TGTGCCAGCAGCAATACGCTAGCGGGGGGGATTTCAGTCAAAAACATTCAGTACTTC,CASSNTLAGGISVKNIQYF
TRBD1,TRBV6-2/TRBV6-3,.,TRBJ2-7,TGTGCCAGCACGATGACAGGGTCCAGCGAGCAGTACTTC,CASTMTGSSEQYF
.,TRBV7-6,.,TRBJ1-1,TGTGCCAGCAGCTTAGCAACCATTACGGCTTACACTGAAGCTTTCTTT,CASSLATITAYTEAFF
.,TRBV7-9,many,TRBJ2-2,TGTGCCAGCAGCTTAGTGGGAAAAGTCGGGGAGCTGTTTTTT,CASSLVGKVGELFF